The clone carrying this TCR beta chain was found once. Antigen specificity is unknown. Generated by immunoSEQ multiplex PCR, the TCRdb table keeps only in-frame clones and is missing some. The table lists roughly 130,000 clones, 88% of them singletons, with 5.8% in the top ten. This entry is derived from a study of radiation and T cells in renal cell carcinoma. Whole-study context: Nephrectomy followed 15 Gy stereotactic body radiation by 4 weeks.

This CDR3 region has 13 residues. V was pared by 7 bases and J by 3 bases, with 8 bases of the junction left unmatched. From germline, CDR1 is SQVTM and CDR2 ANQGSEA. Study conclusions and caveats: In blood, top tumor clones expanded by 2 weeks, shrinking by 4.

Sample time point: blood 2 weeks post-SBRT. Treatment given: 15 Gy SBRT to primary tumor, nephrectomy 4 weeks later. After SBRT, blood was collected at 2 and 4 weeks, plus baseline. The tumor was a clear cell renal cell carcinoma. The chain links TRBV29-1 to TRBJ2-7, with 8 bases lining up with TRBD2. The sample consisted of blood, taken from a patient whose treatment included radiotherapy and nephrectomy. The clonotype was recovered from a woman in her seventies with renal cell carcinoma. Here the CDR3 reads CSAGGGSLYEQYF. CDR3 coding DNA: TGCAGCGCCGGGGGGGGCTCCCTCTACGAGCAGTACTTC.